This T cell receptor (beta chain) was documented in a study of blood T cell repertoires in COVID-19. Background on the study: Researchers got acute and convalescent COVID-19 samples from the United States, Italy and Spain. T cells, B-cell-depleted T cells, or PBMCs provided the cDNA or gDNA that served as material.

V lost 0 bases and J 5 bases, leaving 13 bases between the germline ends. CDR3 length equals 15 residues. Germline CDR1 SGHRS, CDR2 YFSETQ. Source study methods: Amplification with reference gene primers provided the estimates of nucleated cell counts. The data were produced by immunoSEQ multiplex PCR, yet TCRdb's version contains in-frame clones alone and is incomplete. Clonal size and the V and J genes are those of that table, whereas D and trimming came from the DNA. The profile covers 90,000 to 100,000 clones, with 72% appearing a single time and around 24% taken by the ten largest. Sequences were obtained from peripheral blood. The genes are TRBV5-1 and TRBJ2-3, with D perhaps TRBD2 (5 bases). The receptor's source is a woman aged 60 to 75 in a cohort sampled during active or convalescent COVID-19. The CDR3 DNA sequence: TGCGCCAGCAGCTTGGAGCTGACCGCGGGAGATACGCAGTATTTT. Translated, it gives CASSLELTAGDTQYF.